Sequencing of this T cell receptor (beta chain) was carried out in a study of T and B cells in COVID-19 patients. Background on the study: Peripheral blood came from COVID-19 patients with active infection or after recovery. Most recovered patients had mild to moderate COVID-19 treated as outpatients. The recovered cohort's median age was roughly 34 years, versus about 63 years in active infection.

The CDR3 runs to 19 residues. The V end was cut by 0 bases, the J end by 0 bases, with 20 bases between. CDR1 is LNHDA and CDR2 is SQIVND in the germline V gene (reference sequence). Blood genomic DNA input for TRB amplification was about 220-500 ng. This clonotype was picked up a small number of times. TRB rearrangements were amplified by multiplex PCR with BIOMED2 TRB-A/B primers. MiXCR, run by TCRdb on the multiplex PCR reads, gives a single entry per CDR3 protein. In the table there are about 14,000 distinct CDR3 sequences, 28% of which are singletons. The source material was blood. The TCR comes from a human donor who had recovered from COVID-19. The V and J genes are TRBV19 and TRBJ1-1; possibly TRBD1 for D (6 bases). The CDR3 is CASSIDSPTGVFLNTEAFF. CDR3 DNA: TGTGCCAGTAGTATAGATTCCCCGACAGGAGTCTTCCTGAACACTGAAGCTTTCTTT. Full variable domain (remainder filled in from reference TRBV19 and TRBJ1-1): DGGITQSPKYLFRKEGQNVTLSCEQNLNHDAMYWYRQDPGQGLRLIYYSQIVNDFQKGDIAEGYSVSREKKESFPLTVTSAQKNPTAFYLCASSIDSPTGVFLNTEAFFGQGTRLTVV.